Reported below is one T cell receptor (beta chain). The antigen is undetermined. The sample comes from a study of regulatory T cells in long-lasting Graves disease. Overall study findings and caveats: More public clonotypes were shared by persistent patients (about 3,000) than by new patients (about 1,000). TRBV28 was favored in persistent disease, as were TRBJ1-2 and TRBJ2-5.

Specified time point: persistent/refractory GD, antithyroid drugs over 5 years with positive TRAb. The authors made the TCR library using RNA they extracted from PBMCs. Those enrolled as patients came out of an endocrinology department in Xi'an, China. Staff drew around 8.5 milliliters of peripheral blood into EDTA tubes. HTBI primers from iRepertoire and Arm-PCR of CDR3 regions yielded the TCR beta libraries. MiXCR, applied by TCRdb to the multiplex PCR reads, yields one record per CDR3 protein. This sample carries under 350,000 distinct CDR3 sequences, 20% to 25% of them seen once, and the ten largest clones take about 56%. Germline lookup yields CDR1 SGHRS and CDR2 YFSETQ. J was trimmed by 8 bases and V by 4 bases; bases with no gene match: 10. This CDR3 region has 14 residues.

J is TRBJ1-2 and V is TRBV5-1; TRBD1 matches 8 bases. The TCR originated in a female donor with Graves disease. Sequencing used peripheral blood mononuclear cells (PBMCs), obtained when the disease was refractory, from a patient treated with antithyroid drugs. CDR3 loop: CASSPTRTGNGYTF. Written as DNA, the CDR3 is TGCGCCAGCAGCCCGACCCGGACAGGGAACGGCTACACCTTC.